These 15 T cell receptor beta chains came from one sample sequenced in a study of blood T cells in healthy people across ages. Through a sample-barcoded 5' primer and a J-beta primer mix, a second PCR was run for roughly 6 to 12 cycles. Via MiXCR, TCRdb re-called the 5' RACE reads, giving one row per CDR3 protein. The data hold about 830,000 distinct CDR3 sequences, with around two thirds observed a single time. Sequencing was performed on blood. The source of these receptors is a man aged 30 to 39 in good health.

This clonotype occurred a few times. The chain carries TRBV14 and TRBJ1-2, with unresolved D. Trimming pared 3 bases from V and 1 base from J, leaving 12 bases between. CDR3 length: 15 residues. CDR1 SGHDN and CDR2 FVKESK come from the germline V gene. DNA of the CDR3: TGTGCCAGCAGCCATCGATACAGTTATAACTATGGCTACACCTTC. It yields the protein CASSHRYSYNYGYTF.

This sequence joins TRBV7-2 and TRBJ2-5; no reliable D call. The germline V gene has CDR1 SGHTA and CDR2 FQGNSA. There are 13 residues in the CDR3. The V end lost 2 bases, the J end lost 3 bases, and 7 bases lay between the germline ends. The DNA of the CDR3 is TGTGCCAGCAGCTTAAGCCAGAAAGAGACCCAGTACTTC. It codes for CASSLSQKETQYF. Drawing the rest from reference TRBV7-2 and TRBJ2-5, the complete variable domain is GAGVSQSPSNKVTEKGKDVELRCDPISGHTALYWYRQSLGQGLEFLIYFQGNSAPDKSGLPSDRFSAERTGGSVSTLTIQRTQQEDSAVYLCASSLSQKETQYFGPGTRLLVL.

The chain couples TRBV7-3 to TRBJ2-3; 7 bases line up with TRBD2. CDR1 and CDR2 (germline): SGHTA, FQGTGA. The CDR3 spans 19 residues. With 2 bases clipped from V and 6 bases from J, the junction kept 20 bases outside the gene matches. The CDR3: CASSLWGSFPSGAEDTQYF. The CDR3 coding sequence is TGTGCCAGCAGCTTATGGGGGTCGTTTCCTAGCGGAGCAGAGGATACGCAGTATTTT.

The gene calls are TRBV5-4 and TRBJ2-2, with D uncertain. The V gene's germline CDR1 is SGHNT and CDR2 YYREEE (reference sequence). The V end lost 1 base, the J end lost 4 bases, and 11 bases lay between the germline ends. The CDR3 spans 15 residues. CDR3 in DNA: TGTGCCAGCAGCTTGTCAGGTCAGACCACCGGGGAGCTGTTTTTT. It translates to CASSLSGQTTGELFF.

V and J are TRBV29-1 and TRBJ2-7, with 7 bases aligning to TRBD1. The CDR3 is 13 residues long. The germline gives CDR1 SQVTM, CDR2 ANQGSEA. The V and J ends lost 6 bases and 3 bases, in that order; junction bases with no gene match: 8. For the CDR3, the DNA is TGCAGCGTCACGACAGGGAATCGCTACGAGCAGTACTTC. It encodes CSVTTGNRYEQYF.

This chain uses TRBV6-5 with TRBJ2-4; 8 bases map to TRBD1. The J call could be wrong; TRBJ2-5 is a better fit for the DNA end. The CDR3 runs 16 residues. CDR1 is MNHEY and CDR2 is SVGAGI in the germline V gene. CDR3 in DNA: TGTGCCAGCAGTTACTCCACAGGGGGACTGGGAGAGACCCAGTACTTC. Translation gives CASSYSTGGLGETQYF.

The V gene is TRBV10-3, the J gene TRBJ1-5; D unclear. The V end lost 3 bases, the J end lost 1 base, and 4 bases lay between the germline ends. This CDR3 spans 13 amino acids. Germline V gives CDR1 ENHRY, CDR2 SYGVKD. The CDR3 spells CAISDPSNQPQHF. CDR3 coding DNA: TGTGCCATCAGTGACCCGAGCAATCAGCCCCAGCATTTT.

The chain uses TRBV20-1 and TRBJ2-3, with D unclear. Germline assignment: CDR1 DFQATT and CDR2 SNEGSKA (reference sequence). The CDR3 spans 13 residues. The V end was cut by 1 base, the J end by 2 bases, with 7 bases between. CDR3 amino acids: CSARGLYTDTQYF. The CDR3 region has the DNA TGCAGTGCTAGAGGACTGTACACAGATACGCAGTATTTT.

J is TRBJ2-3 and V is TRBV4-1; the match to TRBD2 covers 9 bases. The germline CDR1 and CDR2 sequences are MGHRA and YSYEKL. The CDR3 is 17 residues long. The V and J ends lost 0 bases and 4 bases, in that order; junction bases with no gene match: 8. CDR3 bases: TGCGCCAGCAGCCAAGAGGAACTAGCGGGTAATGCAGATACGCAGTATTTT. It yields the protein CASSQEELAGNADTQYF.

The CDR3 is CASSYDRGSYEQYF. The DNA for the CDR3 is TGCGCCAGCAGCTATGACAGGGGTTCATACGAGCAGTACTTC. This chain joins TRBV4-3 and TRBJ2-7, with 8 bases fitting TRBD1. This CDR3 region has 14 residues. Germline V gene sequence: CDR1 LGHNA, CDR2 YSLEER. After removal of 5 bases from V and 4 bases from J, the junction contained 7 bases not matched to a gene.

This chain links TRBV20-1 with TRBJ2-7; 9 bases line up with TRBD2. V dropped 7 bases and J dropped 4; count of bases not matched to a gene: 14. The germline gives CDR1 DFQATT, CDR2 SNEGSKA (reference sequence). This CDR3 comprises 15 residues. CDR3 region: CSVLGGRGAGYEQYF. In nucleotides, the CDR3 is TGCAGTGTCCTTGGCGGGAGGGGGGCCGGATACGAGCAGTACTTC.

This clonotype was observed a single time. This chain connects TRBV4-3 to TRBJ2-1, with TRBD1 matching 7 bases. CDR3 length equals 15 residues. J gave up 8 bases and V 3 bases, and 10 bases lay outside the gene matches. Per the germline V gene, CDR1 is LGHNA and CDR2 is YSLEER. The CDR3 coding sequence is TGCGCCAGCAGCCATCAGAAAACAGGGGTCGATGAGCAGTTCTTC. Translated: CASSHQKTGVDEQFF.

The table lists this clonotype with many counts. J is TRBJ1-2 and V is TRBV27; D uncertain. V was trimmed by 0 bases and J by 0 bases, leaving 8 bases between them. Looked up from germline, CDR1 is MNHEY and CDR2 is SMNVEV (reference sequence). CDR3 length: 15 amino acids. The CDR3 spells CASSLSLGANYGYTF. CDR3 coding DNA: TGTGCCAGCAGTTTATCGCTGGGAGCTAACTATGGCTACACCTTC.

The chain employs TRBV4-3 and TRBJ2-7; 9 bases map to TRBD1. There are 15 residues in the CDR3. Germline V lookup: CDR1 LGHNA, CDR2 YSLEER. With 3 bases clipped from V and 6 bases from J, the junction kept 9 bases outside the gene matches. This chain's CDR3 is CASSHLTGGQIEQYF. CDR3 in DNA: TGCGCCAGCAGCCATCTAACAGGGGGCCAGATCGAGCAGTACTTC.

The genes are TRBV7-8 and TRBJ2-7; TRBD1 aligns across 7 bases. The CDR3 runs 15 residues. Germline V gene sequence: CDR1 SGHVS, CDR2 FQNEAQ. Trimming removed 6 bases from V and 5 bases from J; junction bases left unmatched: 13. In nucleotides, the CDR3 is TGTGCCAGCAGTCATATGACAGGGTTTGGGGACGAGCAGTACTTC. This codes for CASSHMTGFGDEQYF.